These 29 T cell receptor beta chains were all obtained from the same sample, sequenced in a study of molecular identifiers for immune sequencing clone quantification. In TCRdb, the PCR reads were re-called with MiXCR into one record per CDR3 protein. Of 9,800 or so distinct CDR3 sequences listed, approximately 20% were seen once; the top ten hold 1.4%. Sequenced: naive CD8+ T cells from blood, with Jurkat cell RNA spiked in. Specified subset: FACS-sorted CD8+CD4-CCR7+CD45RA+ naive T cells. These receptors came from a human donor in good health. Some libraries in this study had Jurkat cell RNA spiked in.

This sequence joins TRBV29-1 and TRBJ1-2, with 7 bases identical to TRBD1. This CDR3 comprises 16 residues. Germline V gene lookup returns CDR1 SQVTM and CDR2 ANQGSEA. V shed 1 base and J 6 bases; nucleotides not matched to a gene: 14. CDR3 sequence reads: CSVEGTQTGRLNGYTF. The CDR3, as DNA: TGCAGCGTTGAAGGCACCCAGACAGGGAGGTTGAATGGCTACACCTTC.

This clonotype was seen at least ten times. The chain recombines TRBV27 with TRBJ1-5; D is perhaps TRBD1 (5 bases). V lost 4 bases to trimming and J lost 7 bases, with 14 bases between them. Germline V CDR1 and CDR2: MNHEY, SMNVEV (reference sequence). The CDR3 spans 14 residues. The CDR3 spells CASSWQAGGQPQHF. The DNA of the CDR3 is TGTGCCAGCAGTTGGCAGGCCGGGGGACAGCCCCAGCATTTT.

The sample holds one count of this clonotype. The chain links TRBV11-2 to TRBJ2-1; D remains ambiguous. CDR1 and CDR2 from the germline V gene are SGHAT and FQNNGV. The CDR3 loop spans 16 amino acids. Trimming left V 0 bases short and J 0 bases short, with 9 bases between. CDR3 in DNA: TGTGCCAGCAGCTTAGAAGCTAGTAGCTCCTACAATGAGCAGTTCTTC. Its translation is CASSLEASSSYNEQFF.

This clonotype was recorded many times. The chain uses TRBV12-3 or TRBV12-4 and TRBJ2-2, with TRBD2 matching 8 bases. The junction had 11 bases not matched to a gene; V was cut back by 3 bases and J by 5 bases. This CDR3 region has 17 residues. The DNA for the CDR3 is TGTGCCAGCAGTTTTCGGCTTGAAGCGGGAGCTACCGGGGAGCTGTTTTTT. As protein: CASSFRLEAGATGELFF.

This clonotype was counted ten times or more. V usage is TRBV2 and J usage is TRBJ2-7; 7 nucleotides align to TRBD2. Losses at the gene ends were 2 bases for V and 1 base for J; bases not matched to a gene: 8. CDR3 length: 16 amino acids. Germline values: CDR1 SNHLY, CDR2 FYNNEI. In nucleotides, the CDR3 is TGTGCCAGCAGTGAACCCCAGCTAGCGGAGTCCTACGAGCAGTACTTC. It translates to CASSEPQLAESYEQYF. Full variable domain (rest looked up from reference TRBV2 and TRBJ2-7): EPEVTQTPSHQVTQMGQEVILRCVPISNHLYFYWYRQILGQKVEFLVSFYNNEISEKSEIFDDQFSVERPDGSNFTLKIRSTKLEDSAMYFCASSEPQLAESYEQYFGPGTRLTVT.

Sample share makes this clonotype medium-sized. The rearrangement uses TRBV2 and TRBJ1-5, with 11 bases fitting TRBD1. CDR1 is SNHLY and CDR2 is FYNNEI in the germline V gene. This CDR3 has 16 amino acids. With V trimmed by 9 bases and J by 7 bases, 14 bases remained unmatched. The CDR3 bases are TGTGCCAGTAAGAAAGGACAGGGGGCAAATAACCAGCCCCAGCATTTT. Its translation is CASKKGQGANNQPQHF.

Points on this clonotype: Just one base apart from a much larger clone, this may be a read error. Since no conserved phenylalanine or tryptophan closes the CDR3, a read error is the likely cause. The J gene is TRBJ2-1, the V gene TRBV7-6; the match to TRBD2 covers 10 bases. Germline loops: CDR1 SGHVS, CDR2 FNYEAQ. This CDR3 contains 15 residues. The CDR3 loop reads CVSSSRLAGYNEQFS. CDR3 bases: TGTGTCAGCAGCTCAAGACTAGCGGGCTACAATGAGCAGTTCTCC.

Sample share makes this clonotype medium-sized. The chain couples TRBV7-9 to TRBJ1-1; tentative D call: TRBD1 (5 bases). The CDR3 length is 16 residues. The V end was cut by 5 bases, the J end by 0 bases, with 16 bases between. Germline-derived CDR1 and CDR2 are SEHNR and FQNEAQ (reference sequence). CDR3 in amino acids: CASSDKVTDLNTEAFF. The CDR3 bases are TGTGCCAGCAGCGACAAAGTGACAGACTTGAACACTGAAGCTTTCTTT.

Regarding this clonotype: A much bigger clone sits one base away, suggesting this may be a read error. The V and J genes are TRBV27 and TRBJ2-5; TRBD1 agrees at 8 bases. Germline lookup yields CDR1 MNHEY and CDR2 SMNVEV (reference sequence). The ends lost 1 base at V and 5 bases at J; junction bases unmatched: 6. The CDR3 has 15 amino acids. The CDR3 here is CASSLFLNRGETQYF. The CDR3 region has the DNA TGTGCCAGCAGTTTATTTCTCAACAGGGGGGAGACCCAGTACTTC.

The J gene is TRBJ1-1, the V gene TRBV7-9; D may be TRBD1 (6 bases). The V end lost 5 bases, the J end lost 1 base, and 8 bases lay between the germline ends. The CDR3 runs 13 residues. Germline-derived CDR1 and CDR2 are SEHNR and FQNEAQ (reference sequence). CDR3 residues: CASSRGTNTEAFF. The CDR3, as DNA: TGTGCCAGCAGCAGGGGGACGAACACTGAAGCTTTCTTT.

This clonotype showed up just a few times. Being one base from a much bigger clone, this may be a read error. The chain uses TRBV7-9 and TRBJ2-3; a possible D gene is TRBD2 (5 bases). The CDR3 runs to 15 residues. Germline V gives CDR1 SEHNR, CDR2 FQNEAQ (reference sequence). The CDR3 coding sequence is TGTGCCAGCGGCTTAGCGCGTTATTTTGGGCAGACGCAGTATTTT. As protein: CASGLARYFGQTQYF.

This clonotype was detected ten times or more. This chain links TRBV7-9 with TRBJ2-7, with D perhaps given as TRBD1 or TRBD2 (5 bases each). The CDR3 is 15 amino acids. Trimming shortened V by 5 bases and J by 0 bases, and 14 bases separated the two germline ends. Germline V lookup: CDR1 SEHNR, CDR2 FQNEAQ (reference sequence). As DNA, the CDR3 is TGTGCCAGCAGCCCGGGACCCCTCACCTCCTACGAGCAGTACTTC. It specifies CASSPGPLTSYEQYF. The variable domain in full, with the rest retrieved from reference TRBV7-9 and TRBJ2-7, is DTGVSQNPRHKITKRGQNVTFRCDPISEHNRLYWYRQTLGQGPEFLTYFQNEAQLEKSRLLSDRFSAERPKGSFSTLEIQRTEQGDSAMYLCASSPGPLTSYEQYFGPGTRLTVT.

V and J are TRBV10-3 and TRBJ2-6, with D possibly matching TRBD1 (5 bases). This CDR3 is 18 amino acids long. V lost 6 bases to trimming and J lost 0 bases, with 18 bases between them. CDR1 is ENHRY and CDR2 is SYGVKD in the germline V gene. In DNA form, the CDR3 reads TGTGCCATCAGCTCTGACAGACTTAACTACTCTGGGGCCAACGTCCTGACTTTC. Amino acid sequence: CAISSDRLNYSGANVLTF.

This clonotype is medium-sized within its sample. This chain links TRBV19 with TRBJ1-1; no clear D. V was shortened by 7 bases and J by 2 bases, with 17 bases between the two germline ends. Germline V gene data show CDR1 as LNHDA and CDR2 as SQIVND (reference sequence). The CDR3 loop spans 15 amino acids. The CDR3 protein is CASKRYGQLNTEAFF. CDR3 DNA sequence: TGTGCCAGTAAACGCTACGGCCAGCTAAACACTGAAGCTTTCTTT.

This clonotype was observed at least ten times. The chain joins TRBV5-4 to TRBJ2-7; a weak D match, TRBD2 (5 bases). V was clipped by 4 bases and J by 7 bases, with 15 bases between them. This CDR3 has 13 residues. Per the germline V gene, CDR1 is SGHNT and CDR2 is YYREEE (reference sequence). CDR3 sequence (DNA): TGTGCCAGCAGCCGCGCCCCGGGATGGGAGCAGTACTTC. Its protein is CASSRAPGWEQYF.

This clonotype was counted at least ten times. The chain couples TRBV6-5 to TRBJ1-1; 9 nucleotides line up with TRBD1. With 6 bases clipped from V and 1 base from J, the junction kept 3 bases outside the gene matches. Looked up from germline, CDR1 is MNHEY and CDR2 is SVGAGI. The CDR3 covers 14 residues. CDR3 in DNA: TGTGCCAGCAGAAAGGGACAGGGGAACACTGAAGCTTTCTTT. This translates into CASRKGQGNTEAFF.

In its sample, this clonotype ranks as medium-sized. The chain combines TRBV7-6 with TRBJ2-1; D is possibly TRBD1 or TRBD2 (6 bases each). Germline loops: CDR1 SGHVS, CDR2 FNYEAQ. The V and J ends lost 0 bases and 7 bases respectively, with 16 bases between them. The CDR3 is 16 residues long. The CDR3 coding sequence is TGTGCCAGCAGCTTAGCGCACGGGGGCGCCCCGAATGAGCAGTTCTTC. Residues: CASSLAHGGAPNEQFF.

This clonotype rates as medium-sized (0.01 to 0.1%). The CDR3 protein is CATRGGNTEAFF. As DNA, the CDR3 is TGTGCCACCCGTGGGGGGAACACTGAAGCTTTCTTT. The gene calls are TRBV19 and TRBJ1-1, with D possibly being TRBD1 (5 bases). The CDR3 runs 12 residues. Germline V gene data show CDR1 as LNHDA and CDR2 as SQIVND (reference sequence). V was shortened by 10 bases and J by 1 base, with 10 bases between the two germline ends.

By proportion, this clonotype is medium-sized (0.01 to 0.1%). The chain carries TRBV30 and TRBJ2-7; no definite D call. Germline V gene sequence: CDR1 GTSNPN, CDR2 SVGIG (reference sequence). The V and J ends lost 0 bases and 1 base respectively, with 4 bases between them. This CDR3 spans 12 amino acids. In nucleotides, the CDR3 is TGTGCCTGGAGTGTGGGTTCCTACGAGCAGTACTTC. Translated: CAWSVGSYEQYF.

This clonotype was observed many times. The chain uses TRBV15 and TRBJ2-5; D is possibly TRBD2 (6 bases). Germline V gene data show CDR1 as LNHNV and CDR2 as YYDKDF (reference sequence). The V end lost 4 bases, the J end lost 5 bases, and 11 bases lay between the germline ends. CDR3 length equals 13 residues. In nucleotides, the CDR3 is TGTGCCACCAGCACGGGGACTTCGGAGACCCAGTACTTC. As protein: CATSTGTSETQYF.

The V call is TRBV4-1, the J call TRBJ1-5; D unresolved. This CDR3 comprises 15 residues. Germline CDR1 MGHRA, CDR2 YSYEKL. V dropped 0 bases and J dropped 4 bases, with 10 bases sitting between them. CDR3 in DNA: TGCGCCAGCAGCCAAGATCGCGGCCAAAATCAGCCCCAGCATTTT. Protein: CASSQDRGQNQPQHF.

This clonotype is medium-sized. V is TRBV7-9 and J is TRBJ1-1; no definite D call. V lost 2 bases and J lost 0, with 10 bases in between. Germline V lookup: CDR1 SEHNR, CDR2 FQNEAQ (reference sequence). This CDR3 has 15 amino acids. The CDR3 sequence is CASSLSSFMNTEAFF. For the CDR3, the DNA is TGTGCCAGCAGCTTAAGCAGTTTCATGAACACTGAAGCTTTCTTT.

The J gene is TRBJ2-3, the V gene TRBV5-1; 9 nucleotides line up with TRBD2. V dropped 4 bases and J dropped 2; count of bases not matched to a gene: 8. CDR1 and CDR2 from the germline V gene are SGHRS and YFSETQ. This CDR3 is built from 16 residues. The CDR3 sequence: CASSTWTSDSTDTQYF. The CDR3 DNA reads TGCGCCAGCAGCACCTGGACTAGCGACTCCACAGATACGCAGTATTTT.

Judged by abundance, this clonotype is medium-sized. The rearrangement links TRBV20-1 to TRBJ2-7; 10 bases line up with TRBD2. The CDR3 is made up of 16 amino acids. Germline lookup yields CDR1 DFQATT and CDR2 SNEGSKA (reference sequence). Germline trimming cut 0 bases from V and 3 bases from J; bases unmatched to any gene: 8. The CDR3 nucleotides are TGCAGTGCTAGAGATGTCTCGGGACTAGCGAGCTACGAGCAGTACTTC. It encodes CSARDVSGLASYEQYF.

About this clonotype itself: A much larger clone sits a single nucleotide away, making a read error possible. As DNA, the CDR3 is TGCAGTGCTAGAGATACCGGGACTAGCACTCTCAATGAGCAGTTCTTC. Translation gives CSARDTGTSTLNEQFF. The rearrangement links TRBV20-1 to TRBJ2-1; TRBD2 agrees at 9 bases. V was clipped by 0 bases and J by 6 bases; unmatched bases: 9. CDR3 length equals 16 residues. Germline assignment: CDR1 DFQATT and CDR2 SNEGSKA (reference sequence).

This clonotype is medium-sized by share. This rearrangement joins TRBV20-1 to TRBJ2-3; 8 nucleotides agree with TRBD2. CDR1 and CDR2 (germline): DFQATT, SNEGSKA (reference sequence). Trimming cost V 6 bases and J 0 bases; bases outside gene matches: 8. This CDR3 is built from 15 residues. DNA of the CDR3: TGCAGTGCCCCATTAGCGGGAACTAGCACAGATACGCAGTATTTT. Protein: CSAPLAGTSTDTQYF.

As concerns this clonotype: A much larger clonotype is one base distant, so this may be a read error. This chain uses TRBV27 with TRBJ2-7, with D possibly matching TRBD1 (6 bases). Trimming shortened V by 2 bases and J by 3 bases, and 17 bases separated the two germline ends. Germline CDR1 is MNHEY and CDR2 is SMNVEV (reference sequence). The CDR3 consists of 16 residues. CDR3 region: CASSLHTGTYLYEQYF. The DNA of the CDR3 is TGTGCCAGCAGTTTACACACCGGGACATACCTCTACGAGCAGTACTTC.

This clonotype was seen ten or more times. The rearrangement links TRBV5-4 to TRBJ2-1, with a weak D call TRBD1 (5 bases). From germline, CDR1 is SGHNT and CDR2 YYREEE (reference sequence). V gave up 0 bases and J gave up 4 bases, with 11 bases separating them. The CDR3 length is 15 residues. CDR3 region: CASSLDPQDYNEQFF. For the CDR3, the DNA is TGTGCCAGCAGCTTGGACCCACAGGATTACAATGAGCAGTTCTTC.

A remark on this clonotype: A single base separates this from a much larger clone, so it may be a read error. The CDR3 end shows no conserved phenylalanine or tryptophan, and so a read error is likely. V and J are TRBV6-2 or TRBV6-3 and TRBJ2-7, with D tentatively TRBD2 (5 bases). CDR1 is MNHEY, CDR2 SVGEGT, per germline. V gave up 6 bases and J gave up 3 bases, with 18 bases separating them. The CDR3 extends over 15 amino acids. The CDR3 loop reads CASRPNGLRIYEQYL. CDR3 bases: TGTGCCAGCAGACCCAATGGACTCAGAATCTACGAGCAGTACCTC.